A selection of T cell receptor beta chains follows, all from one sample in a study of blood T cell repertoires in COVID-19. Data came from immunoSEQ multiplex PCR; TCRdb stores just in-frame clones and leaves some out. The data contain about 200,000 clones, about 91% of them seen just once; the ten biggest clones take up more than 0.95%. The sample consisted of peripheral blood. These receptors all stem from a man aged 30 to 45 with acute or convalescent COVID-19. CDR3s include the opening cysteine and the closing phenylalanine or tryptophan. Fields, in order: D gene, V gene, CDR3 length, clone size, J gene, CDR3 DNA, CDR3 protein. D genes are given only for firm matches. Part of the rows lack a size; the others show once, few, many or a class for expanded clones.

>TRBD1|TRBV7-2|16|-|TRBJ1-1
TGTGCCAGCAGCTTAAGGCTCGGAACAGGGGTGACTGAAGCTTTCTTT
CASSLRLGTGVTEAFF
>TRBD2|TRBV7-3|15|few|TRBJ2-1
TGTGCCAGCAGCTTATCGGGACTAGCGTACAATGAGCAGTTCTTC
CASSLSGLAYNEQFF
>-|TRBV11-2|13|-|TRBJ1-2
TGTGCCAGCAGCCCTGGACAGTTCTATGGCTACACCTTC
CASSPGQFYGYTF
>TRBD1|TRBV28|22|-|TRBJ1-2
TGTGCCAGCAGTTCGCGACCGGGACAGGGGCCGACGTTTGCACGATCCAACTATGGCTACACCTTC
CASSSRPGQGPTFARSNYGYTF
>-|TRBV7-9|15|-|TRBJ2-3
TGTGCCAGCAGCGCGTATTGGGGAGCCGGGGTTACGCAGTATTTT
CASSAYWGAGVTQYF
>-|TRBV29-1|14|-|TRBJ2-5
TGCAGCGCTGACAGACAAATAGGCATTAAGACCCAGTACTTC
CSADRQIGIKTQYF
>-|TRBV15|14|-|TRBJ1-1
TGTGCCACCAGCAGAGATTTGGCAGTCACTGAAGCTTTCTTT
CATSRDLAVTEAFF
>TRBD1|TRBV12-3/TRBV12-4|11|-|TRBJ1-1
TGTGCCAGCAGTCTACAGGGGAATGCTTTCTTT
CASSLQGNAFF
>-|TRBV11-3|15|-|TRBJ2-1
TGTGCCAGCAGCTTAGAGGCGGGGTTCGCCAATGAGCAGTTCTTC
CASSLEAGFANEQFF
>TRBD1|TRBV11-2|16|-|TRBJ1-5
TGTGCCAGCAGCCTTCTAGGACAGGGGGCTTATCAGCCCCAGCATTTT
CASSLLGQGAYQPQHF
>TRBD1|TRBV28|13|-|TRBJ2-7
TGTGCCAGCAGTTACGGACAGGGCTACGAGCAGTACTTC
CASSYGQGYEQYF
>-|TRBV10-2|12|-|TRBJ2-5
TGCGCCAGCACAAATTTCCAAGAGACCCAGTACTTC
CASTNFQETQYF
>-|TRBV30|13|-|TRBJ2-7
TGTGCCTGGAGTGTAAACAGGGAGGGCGAGCAGTACTTC
CAWSVNREGEQYF
>-|TRBV12-3/TRBV12-4|13|-|TRBJ2-5
TGTGCCAGCACCCTAGGACAGCAAGAGACCCAGTACTTC
CASTLGQQETQYF
>TRBD1|TRBV4-1|16|-|TRBJ2-3
TGCGCCAGCAGCCAGGAGGGACAGGGCCCACTAGATACGCAGTATTTT
CASSQEGQGPLDTQYF
>TRBD1|TRBV10-2|14|-|TRBJ1-2
TGCGCCAGCAGTGAGTTTAAGGGGGCAGATGGCTACACCTTC
CASSEFKGADGYTF
>-|TRBV7-3|14|few|TRBJ2-5
TGTGCCAGCAGCTTTTCGGGGAGCAGAGAGACCCAGTACTTC
CASSFSGSRETQYF
>TRBD2|TRBV9|15|once|TRBJ2-7
TGTGCCAGCAGCGTAGAGCGGGGGAGTATCTACGAGCAGTACTTC
CASSVERGSIYEQYF
>-|TRBV27|16|-|TRBJ2-7
TGTGCCAGCAGTATACCCCTCACAGGGAAGGGCCCCGAGCAGTACTTC
CASSIPLTGKGPEQYF
>-|TRBV7-2|14|-|TRBJ1-2
TGTGCCAGCAGCTCGCGTGGCGGGGGCTATGGCTACACCTTC
CASSSRGGGYGYTF
>-|TRBV7-2|13|-|TRBJ1-2
TGTGCCAGCGGTACAGGGACGGTCTATGGCTACACCTTC
CASGTGTVYGYTF
>TRBD1|TRBV20-1|13|-|TRBJ1-2
TGCAGTGCTAGTAATCCAGGGGGCTATGGCTACACCTTC
CSASNPGGYGYTF
>TRBD1|TRBV19|14|-|TRBJ1-2
TGTGCCAGTAGTCGGACAGGGGTCTACTATGGCTACACCTTC
CASSRTGVYYGYTF
>-|TRBV24-1|12|once|TRBJ2-1
TGTGCCACCAGTGATTTGCACCCGGGAAAGTTCTTC
CATSDLHPGKFF